The 18 T cell receptor beta chains below were found in one sample sequenced in a study of T cell responses to AZD1222 COVID-19 vaccine. The protocol was immunoSEQ multiplex PCR, while the TCRdb copy is restricted to in-frame clones and leaves out a portion. The table lists 50,000 to 75,000 clones, around 75% of them singletons. The specimen comprised peripheral blood, sampled on day 0 of AZD1222 vaccination. The receptor source for this set is an adult in good health.

This chain connects TRBV19 to TRBJ1-1; no definite D call. Between the trimmed V and J ends, which lost 7 bases and 5 bases, there was a span of 11 bases. Germline V lookup: CDR1 LNHDA, CDR2 SQIVND (reference sequence). This CDR3 region has 12 residues. This CDR3 reads CASNGVMTEAFF. The CDR3 nucleotides read TGTGCCAGTAACGGTGTAATGACTGAAGCTTTCTTT.

This clone has ten or more counts. V is TRBV4-3 and J is TRBJ2-6, with D maybe TRBD2 (5 bases). In germline, CDR1 is LGHNA, CDR2 YSLEER. The CDR3 is made up of 17 amino acids. Trimming removed 3 bases from V and 0 bases from J, with 12 bases in between. The CDR3: CASSQEIRGSGANVLTF. The CDR3 nucleotides read TGCGCCAGCAGCCAGGAGATTCGGGGCTCTGGGGCCAACGTCCTGACTTTC.

J is TRBJ1-6 and V is TRBV5-1; the D gene is possibly TRBD1 (5 bases). Trimming shortened V by 3 bases and J by 6 bases, and 16 bases separated the two germline ends. Germline-derived CDR1 and CDR2 are SGHRS and YFSETQ. This CDR3 spans 16 amino acids. For the CDR3, the DNA is TGCGCCAGCAGCTGGGTAGGAGACAGACCTAATTCACCCCTCCACTTT. It codes for CASSWVGDRPNSPLHF.

The CDR3 here is CASSLAGGSGNTIYF. The CDR3 DNA follows: TGTGCCAGCAGCTTGGCAGGGGGTTCTGGAAACACCATATATTTT. The gene calls are TRBV5-6 and TRBJ1-3; 7 bases align to TRBD1. J was trimmed by 1 base and V by 0 bases; bases with no gene match: 1. The CDR3 is 15 residues long. Germline V gene data show CDR1 as SGHDT and CDR2 as YYEEEE.

Comment on this clone: This sample also contains other DNA sequences that code for the same CDR3. This chain links TRBV9 with TRBJ1-5, with D unresolved. V was pared by 0 bases and J by 2 bases, with 6 bases between. The CDR3 covers 14 residues. The germline CDR1 and CDR2 sequences are SGDLS and YYNGEE. As DNA, the CDR3 is TGTGCCAGCAGCGTAGGCGGCGGCAATCAGCCCCAGCATTTT. Its protein product is CASSVGGGNQPQHF.

This chain uses TRBV9 with TRBJ2-7; 9 nucleotides match TRBD2. This CDR3 region has 16 residues. Germline values: CDR1 SGDLS, CDR2 YYNGEE. Losses at the gene ends were 4 bases for V and 3 bases for J; bases not matched to a gene: 11. CDR3 nucleotides: TGTGCCAGCAGCCCCGACAGCGGGGGGTTCCTCTACGAGCAGTACTTC. Translation: CASSPDSGGFLYEQYF.

The chain employs TRBV24-1 and TRBJ2-1; TRBD1 matches 11 bases. After removal of 4 bases from V and 4 bases from J, the junction contained 5 bases not matched to a gene. The CDR3 is 16 residues long. Per the germline V gene, CDR1 is KGHDR and CDR2 is SFDVKD. The CDR3 DNA reads as TGTGCCACCAGTGACCACGGACAGGGGGCGTACAATGAGCAGTTCTTC. This encodes CATSDHGQGAYNEQFF.

V and J are TRBV7-2 and TRBJ1-2, with D possibly matching TRBD1 (5 bases). Germline CDR1 is SGHTA and CDR2 is FQGNSA. This CDR3 has 13 amino acids. V was pared by 4 bases and J by 1 base, with 7 bases between. Here the CDR3 reads CASSSQGNYGYTF. In nucleotides, the CDR3 is TGTGCCAGCAGCTCCCAGGGTAACTATGGCTACACCTTC.

Note on this clone: The junction departs from the called germline gene at one end, perhaps through a read error. This chain links TRBV7-7 with TRBJ2-5; D gene uncertain. Germline lookup yields CDR1 SSHAT and CDR2 FNYEAQ (reference sequence). The CDR3 is made up of 15 amino acids. The CDR3 loop reads CASSLGRTYEETQYF. Here the CDR3 DNA reads TGTGCTAGCAGCCTAGGACGAACATACGAAGAGACCCAGTACTTC.

This chain uses TRBV24-1 with TRBJ2-1; 12 nucleotides match TRBD2. Germline V gene data show CDR1 as KGHDR and CDR2 as SFDVKD. The V and J ends lost 2 bases and 6 bases, in that order; junction bases with no gene match: 10. There are 18 residues in the CDR3. The CDR3: CATSDSLAGGPFPNEQFF. In DNA form, the CDR3 reads TGTGCCACCAGTGATTCCCTAGCGGGGGGGCCATTCCCCAATGAGCAGTTCTTC.

CDR3 sequence: CASSIASGKSSYEQYF. For the CDR3, the DNA is TGTGCCAGTAGTATAGCGTCGGGGAAAAGCTCCTACGAGCAGTACTTC. This chain links TRBV19 with TRBJ2-7; possibly TRBD2 for D (5 bases). Deletions cut 1 base from V and 0 bases from J, with 13 bases between. The CDR3 runs 16 residues. Germline V gives CDR1 LNHDA, CDR2 SQIVND (reference sequence).

CDR3 region: CASEQGQGEELEQYF. CDR3 nucleotides: TGTGCTAGCGAGCAGGGGCAGGGCGAAGAACTCGAGCAGTACTTC. The chain uses TRBV12-5 and TRBJ2-7, with TRBD1 as a possible D gene (6 bases). The CDR3 covers 15 residues. V lost 9 bases to trimming and J lost 6 bases, with 24 bases between them. CDR1 LGHNT and CDR2 FRNRAP come from the germline V gene.

A single count supports this clone. The chain combines TRBV2 with TRBJ2-5; no firm D call. This CDR3 has 15 residues. Trimming left V 3 bases short and J 4 bases short, with 15 bases between. Germline V gene data show CDR1 as SNHLY and CDR2 as FYNNEI. DNA for the CDR3: TGTGCCAGCAGTGACAGGCTCGCTGGGCGAGAGACCCAGTACTTC. Translating gives CASSDRLAGRETQYF.

The V gene is TRBV19, the J gene TRBJ2-2; TRBD1 might be the D (6 bases). CDR1 and CDR2 (germline): LNHDA, SQIVND (reference sequence). V was shortened by 4 bases and J by 8 bases, with 8 bases between the two germline ends. This CDR3 has 12 amino acids. CDR3 sequence reads: CASSKTGGELFF. The CDR3 bases are TGTGCCAGTAGTAAAACAGGGGGGGAGCTGTTTTTT.

The chain uses TRBV3-1 (or the pseudogene TRBV3-2) and TRBJ2-7; a possible D gene is TRBD1 (5 bases). CDR1 LGHDT and CDR2 YNNKEL come from the germline V gene (reference sequence). This CDR3 comprises 17 residues. With 1 base removed from V and 2 bases from J, the gap between germline ends came to 18 bases. CDR3 in amino acids: CASSQGFGSGQAYEQYF. DNA of the CDR3: TGTGCCAGCAGCCAAGGATTTGGGTCAGGGCAAGCCTACGAGCAGTACTTC.

J is TRBJ1-6 and V is TRBV2; unclear D gene. Germline CDR1 and CDR2: SNHLY and FYNNEI. The CDR3 has 14 amino acids. V was pared by 7 bases and J by 8 bases, with 15 bases between. The CDR3 loop is CASMRPFEDSPLHF. The CDR3 DNA reads as TGTGCCAGCATGAGACCGTTCGAGGATTCACCCCTCCACTTT.

CDR3 amino acids: CASSVHSGTGELFF. The DNA of the CDR3 is TGTGCCAGCAGCGTCCATTCAGGGACCGGGGAGCTGTTTTTT. The chain carries TRBV11-2 and TRBJ2-2; D is possibly TRBD1 (5 bases). V dropped 5 bases and J dropped 5 bases, with 12 bases sitting between them. The germline V gene encodes CDR1 SGHAT and CDR2 FQNNGV. This CDR3 has 14 residues.

The gene calls are TRBV4-3 and TRBJ2-4, with 9 nucleotides matching TRBD2. CDR3 length: 18 amino acids. The ends lost 1 base at V and 0 bases at J; junction bases unmatched: 7. In germline, CDR1 is LGHNA, CDR2 YSLEER. The CDR3 region is CASSQGEGLALAKNIQYF. DNA of the CDR3: TGCGCCAGCAGCCAAGGGGAGGGACTAGCATTAGCCAAAAACATTCAGTACTTC.